This is a list of T cell receptor beta chains from one sample in a study of response to subunit inactivated influenza vaccine. TCRdb processed the RT-PCR reads anew with MiXCR; each CDR3 protein has one entry. The sample records about 650,000 distinct CDR3 sequences, approximately 14% being singletons. The material was PBMCs from blood, obtained less than 15 days before vaccination. The receptors stem from a man aged 45-65 years who received an inactivated influenza vaccine. Both conserved end residues are part of each CDR3. A D gene is named only where the DNA matches it firmly. The size entry is marked missing in some rows and otherwise reads once, few, many or a size class.

>-|TRBV9|18|TRBJ2-1|-
TGTGCCAGCAGCGTAGCCCCCTGGGGTCGCGGCGGGAACAATGAGCAGTTCTTC
CASSVAPWGRGGNNEQFF
>-|TRBV7-3|15|TRBJ2-7|-
TGTGCCAGCAGCCGGGACGGACCCCCTACCTACGAGCAGTACTTC
CASSRDGPPTYEQYF
>TRBD2|TRBV7-8|19|TRBJ2-1|few
TGTGCCAGCAGCTTAGCCACCTCTAGCGGGTTTAGCTCCTACAATGAGCAGTTCTTC
CASSLATSSGFSSYNEQFF
>-|TRBV6-2/TRBV6-3|16|TRBJ1-5|few
TGTGCCAGCAGTTACTCCCGGACAGTCAGAAATCAGCCCCAGCATTTT
CASSYSRTVRNQPQHF
>TRBD2|TRBV10-3|16|TRBJ2-7|-
TGTGCCATCAGTGAGTTAGCTGGACTAGCGCTTTACGAGCAGTACTTC
CAISELAGLALYEQYF
>TRBD1|TRBV24-1|12|TRBJ2-5|-
TGTGCCACCGGGGACAGGGGTGAGACCCAGCACTTC
CATGDRGETQHF
>-|TRBV15|15|TRBJ2-4|few
TGTGCCACCAGCGAGGCCGGGTTAGCCAAAAACATTCAGTACTTC
CATSEAGLAKNIQYF
>-|TRBV20-1|13|TRBJ1-1|-
TGCAGTGCTAGTGGGGGGAGTAACACTGAAGCTTTCTTT
CSASGGSNTEAFF
>-|TRBV28|15|TRBJ2-1|many
TGTGCCAGCAGTCTTTCTAGCAGCTCCTACAATGAGCAGTTCTTC
CASSLSSSSYNEQFF
>-|TRBV18|12|TRBJ2-7|-
TGTGCCAGCTCAAGGACTACCTACGAGCAGTACTTC
CASSRTTYEQYF
>-|TRBV29-1|12|TRBJ2-3|-
TGCAGCGTTGACCGGGGGACAGATACGCAGTATTTT
CSVDRGTDTQYF
>-|TRBV11-2|13|TRBJ2-2|-
TGTGCCAGCAGCCTCCCCGTATCCGGGGAGCTGTTTTTT
CASSLPVSGELFF
>TRBD1|TRBV2|16|TRBJ1-6|many
TGTGCCAGCAGTGAAGCGCAGGGGGACGGTAATTCACCCCTCCACTTT
CASSEAQGDGNSPLHF
>-|TRBV6-5|16|TRBJ2-5|few
TGTGCCAGCAGTTACCGTTCGGCGGGGCTCCAAGAGACCCAGTACTTC
CASSYRSAGLQETQYF
>TRBD2|TRBV20-1|14|TRBJ2-3|-
TGCAGTGCTAGATATCAGCGGGAGGCGAATACGCAGTATTTT
CSARYQREANTQYF
>-|TRBV9|12|TRBJ2-5|-
TGTGCCAGCAGCGTAGAGTCAGATACCCAGTACTTC
CASSVESDTQYF
>-|TRBV3-1|14|TRBJ2-3|-
TGTGCCAGCAGCCAAGTTATTGACACAGATACGCAGTATTTT
CASSQVIDTDTQYF
>-|TRBV20-1|17|TRBJ2-2|-
TGCAGTGCTAGGAACCTTAGGGGGAGGGAAAACACCGGGGAGCTGTTTTTT
CSARNLRGRENTGELFF
>TRBD2|TRBV4-3|17|TRBJ2-7|-
TGCGCCAGCAGCCAGGGGCGGCGGGAGTCGATGGTCCACGAGCAGTACTTC
CASSQGRRESMVHEQYF
>-|TRBV19|15|TRBJ1-3|few
TGTGCCAGTAGTATGGAGCGAGTCTCTGGAAACACCATATATTTT
CASSMERVSGNTIYF
>TRBD1|TRBV10-3|13|TRBJ2-1|many
TGTGCCTACCAGGGGACAGGGATCAATGAGCAGTTCTTC
CAYQGTGINEQFF
>-|TRBV7-6|20|TRBJ2-3|-
TGTGCCAGCAGCTTAACGTTCGGCGGGGTGCCGAAATCCGACACAGATACGCAGTATTTT
CASSLTFGGVPKSDTDTQYF
>TRBD2|TRBV11-2|16|TRBJ2-5|few
TGTGCCAGCAGCTTAGTTGCGGGGGGGCTCCAAGAGACCCAGTACTTC
CASSLVAGGLQETQYF
>TRBD1|TRBV9|14|TRBJ2-2|-
TGTGCCAGCAGGGACAGGGAGGACACCGGGGAGCTGTTTTTT
CASRDREDTGELFF
>-|TRBV6-5|13|TRBJ2-5|-
TGTGCCAGCAGTAACGGGGGCCGAGAGACCCAGTACTTC
CASSNGGRETQYF
>-|TRBV6-2/TRBV6-3|14|TRBJ1-1|-
TGTGCCAGCAGTTACGGGGGGCTCGTCACTGAAGCTTTCTTT
CASSYGGLVTEAFF
>-|TRBV6-1|11|TRBJ1-6|few
TGTGCCAGCAGTGAAGCGAGAACCCTCCACTTT
CASSEARTLHF
>-|TRBV20-1|12|TRBJ2-7|-
TGCAGTGCTAGGATAGCAATCTACGAGCAGTACTTC
CSARIAIYEQYF
>-|TRBV6-1|15|TRBJ2-3|-
TGTGCCAGCAGTCTCTCCGGACTCACCACAGATACGCAGTATTTT
CASSLSGLTTDTQYF
>-|TRBV20-1|15|TRBJ2-2|-
TGCAGTGCCTTGGACTCCTACGCGAACACCGGGGAGCTGTTTTTT
CSALDSYANTGELFF
>TRBD1|TRBV7-9|16|TRBJ1-4|few
TGTGCCAGCAGCTCGGGACAGGAGGCAACTAATGAAAAACTGTTTTTT
CASSSGQEATNEKLFF
>-|TRBV28|11|TRBJ2-7|many
TGTGCCATCTGGGATGGCTACGAGCAGTACTTC
CAIWDGYEQYF
>TRBD1|TRBV7-2|14|TRBJ2-1|-
TGTGCCAGCAGCGGACAGGGGGCGTACAATGAGCAGTTCTTC
CASSGQGAYNEQFF
>TRBD1|TRBV2|19|TRBJ2-2|-
TGTGCCAGCAGTGATACCTTCCTCCGAGGGACAGGCGGATCCGGGGAGCTGTTTTTT
CASSDTFLRGTGGSGELFF
>-|TRBV29-1|13|TRBJ2-7|-
TGCAGCGTTGAAGGGGGAACCATGGGGGAGCAGTACTTC
CSVEGGTMGEQYF
>-|TRBV6-1|10|TRBJ2-7|-
TGTGCCAGCAGGTCGAACTCGGAGTACTTC
CASRSNSEYF
>TRBD2|TRBV20-1|13|TRBJ2-5|-
TGCAGTGCGGTAGCGGGGATTGGGGAGACCCAGTACTTC
CSAVAGIGETQYF
>-|TRBV15|17|TRBJ2-4|-
TGTGCCACCAGCAGAGTCGAGGACCCCTCGGCCAAAAACATTCAGTACTTC
CATSRVEDPSAKNIQYF
>-|TRBV4-2|16|TRBJ2-2|-
TGTGCCAGCAGCCAAGATAGGCAGCGCTACACCGGGGAGCTGTTTTTT
CASSQDRQRYTGELFF
>TRBD2|TRBV29-1|15|TRBJ2-7|-
TGCAGCGTTGGTCCTTTAATAGCGGGAGTCGGCGAGCAGTACTTC
CSVGPLIAGVGEQYF
>TRBD1|TRBV6-2/TRBV6-3|14|TRBJ2-1|many
TGTGCCAGCAGGACAGGGGGGGCCTACAATGAGCAGTTCTTC
CASRTGGAYNEQFF
>-|TRBV7-2|12|TRBJ1-5|-
TGTGCCAGCAGCACGGACATGGGGCCCCAGCATTTT
CASSTDMGPQHF
>-|TRBV9|17|TRBJ2-1|-
TGTGCCAGCAGCGCGGCTAGGACGTCCTGGGGCTACAATGAGCAGTTCTTC
CASSAARTSWGYNEQFF
>TRBD1|TRBV27|16|TRBJ2-7|-
TGTGCCAGCAGTTCCCCTCTACGGCAGGGGGCTTCTGAGCAGTACTTC
CASSSPLRQGASEQYF
>TRBD1|TRBV27|14|TRBJ1-1|few
TGTGCCAGCAGATCAATCCCAGGGGGCACTGAAGCTTTCTTT
CASRSIPGGTEAFF
>TRBD2|TRBV2|16|TRBJ2-1|-
TGTGCCAGCAGTGAAAACCCGAGCGGGAGTTACAATGAGCAGTTCTTC
CASSENPSGSYNEQFF
>-|TRBV7-9|14|TRBJ2-3|-
TGTGCCAGCAGCTCAACCGTAGGGGGAGATACGCAGTATTTT
CASSSTVGGDTQYF
>-|TRBV29-1|14|TRBJ2-3|-
TGCAGCGTTGAAGACAGGGGTTCACAAGATACGCAGTATTTT
CSVEDRGSQDTQYF
>-|TRBV28|19|TRBJ2-1|many
TGTGCCAGCAGTTTAAGCCGTGGGGGCGGGCAATTGGACAACTCTGAGCAGTTCTTC
CASSLSRGGGQLDNSEQFF
>TRBD1|TRBV9|14|TRBJ2-7|once
TGTGCCAGCAGCAGAGGGGACAGGATGTACGAGCAGTACTTC
CASSRGDRMYEQYF
>-|TRBV6-2/TRBV6-3|12|TRBJ2-1|-
TGTGCCAGCAGTTATATTGAACGGAGCCGGCTCTTC
CASSYIERSRLF
>-|TRBV29-1|15|TRBJ1-2|-
TGCAGCGCGGGGGGAGGGGTTACCTCTAACTATGGCTACACCTTC
CSAGGGVTSNYGYTF
>TRBD2|TRBV5-5|15|TRBJ2-3|-
TGTGCCAGCAGCTTGTATCCTAGCGGGGAAGATACGCAGTATTTT
CASSLYPSGEDTQYF